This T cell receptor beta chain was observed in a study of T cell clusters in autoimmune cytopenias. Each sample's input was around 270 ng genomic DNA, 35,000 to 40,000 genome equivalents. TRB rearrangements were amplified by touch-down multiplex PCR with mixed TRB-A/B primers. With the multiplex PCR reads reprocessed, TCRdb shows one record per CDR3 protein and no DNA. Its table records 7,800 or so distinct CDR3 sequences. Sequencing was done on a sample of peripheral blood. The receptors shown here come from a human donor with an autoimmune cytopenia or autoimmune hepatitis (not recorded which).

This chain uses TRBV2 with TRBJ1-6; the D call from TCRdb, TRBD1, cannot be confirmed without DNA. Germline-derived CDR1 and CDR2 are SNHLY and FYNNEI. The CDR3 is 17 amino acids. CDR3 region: CASSEGTGGAKNSPLHF.